A selection of T cell receptor beta chains follows, all from one sample in a study of T cell repertoires in cytomegalovirus infection. Each CDR3 protein gets one entry after TCRdb re-called the reads with MiXCR. The sample carries some 280,000 distinct CDR3 sequences, roughly an eighth recorded once. Sample: PBMCs. The source of these receptors is a human donor in good health (CMV status not recorded). Some clones in this sample may be carry-over from other donors' samples. CDR3s include the opening cysteine and the closing phenylalanine or tryptophan. The D gene is left open where the match is weak. Size tells how often a clone was seen (once, few, many) or the class of an expanded clone, and some rows leave it out.

d_call	v_call	clone_size	j_call	cdr3_aa	cdr3_nt
NA	TRBV7-3	NA	TRBJ2-2	CASSQMGGAAGELFF	TGTGCCAGCAGCCAGATGGGGGGCGCCGCCGGGGAGCTGTTTTTT
NA	TRBV11-3	many	TRBJ2-7	CASSHGQLEQYF	TGTGCCAGCAGCCACGGACAGCTCGAGCAGTACTTC
NA	TRBV7-2	many	TRBJ2-3	CASSPFYSTDTQYF	TGTGCCAGCAGCCCCTTCTACAGCACAGATACGCAGTATTTT
TRBD2	TRBV18	NA	TRBJ2-1	CASSPFTAGSPYNEQFF	TGTGCCAGCTCACCTTTCACAGCGGGGTCTCCCTACAATGAGCAGTTCTTC
TRBD2	TRBV6-4	NA	TRBJ2-1	CASSAGGVSEQFF	TGTGCCAGCAGTGCCGGGGGGGTGAGTGAGCAGTTCTTC
NA	TRBV10-3	many	TRBJ2-3	CAISESQSGTQYF	TGTGCCATCAGTGAGTCGCAAAGTGGTACGCAGTATTTT
NA	TRBV6-5	few	TRBJ2-7	CASTPNSVARAREQYF	TGTGCCAGCACCCCAAATTCGGTAGCGAGAGCTCGGGAGCAGTACTTC
NA	TRBV7-2	many	TRBJ2-5	CASSHTETQYF	TGTGCCAGCAGCCACACGGAGACCCAGTACTTC
NA	TRBV5-4	few	TRBJ2-5	CASSTGGAGGGRETQYF	TGTGCCAGCAGCACGGGGGGGGCAGGGGGCGGTCGGGAGACCCAGTACTTC
TRBD1	TRBV10-2	NA	TRBJ1-1	CASSSAGQGAETEAFF	TGCGCCAGCAGTTCCGCGGGACAGGGGGCTGAGACTGAAGCTTTCTTT
TRBD2	TRBV6-6	NA	TRBJ2-3	CASSALAGGPRDTQYF	TGTGCCAGCAGTGCATTAGCGGGGGGGCCCCGAGATACGCAGTATTTT
NA	TRBV28	NA	TRBJ1-5	CASTEVRSNQPQHF	TGTGCCAGCACAGAGGTAAGGAGCAATCAGCCCCAGCATTTT
NA	TRBV7-2	many	TRBJ2-3	CASSLDGATDTQYF	TGTGCCAGCAGCTTAGACGGGGCCACAGATACGCAGTATTTT
NA	TRBV15	NA	TRBJ2-1	CATSRDMRGHEQFF	TGTGCCACCAGCAGAGATATGAGGGGCCATGAGCAGTTCTTC
TRBD1	TRBV6-5	few	TRBJ1-2	CASKRTGNYGYTF	TGTGCCAGCAAAAGGACAGGGAACTATGGCTACACCTTC
NA	TRBV5-1	few	TRBJ1-1	CASSSNTENTEAFF	TGCGCCAGCAGCTCAAACACGGAGAACACTGAAGCTTTCTTT
NA	TRBV5-6	NA	TRBJ1-5	CASSSPSGPQHF	TGTGCCAGCAGTTCCCCGTCAGGGCCCCAGCATTTT
NA	TRBV11-2	NA	TRBJ1-1	CASSSGPGSTEAFF	TGTGCCAGCAGCTCCGGCCCGGGGAGTACTGAAGCTTTCTTT
NA	TRBV10-2	NA	TRBJ1-2	CASSESVAAVYGYTF	TGCGCCAGCAGTGAGTCGGTGGCAGCAGTCTATGGCTACACCTTC
NA	TRBV10-3	many	TRBJ2-1	CAIVTAPGDEQFF	TGTGCCATCGTAACAGCCCCTGGGGATGAGCAGTTCTTC
NA	TRBV7-8	many	TRBJ2-1	CASSLVAGPYNEQFF	TGTGCCAGCAGCTTAGTTGCGGGGCCCTACAATGAGCAGTTCTTC
NA	TRBV15	many	TRBJ2-1	CATSRDMSSYNEQFF	TGTGCCACCAGCAGAGATATGAGCTCCTACAATGAGCAGTTCTTC
NA	TRBV28	few	TRBJ1-1	CASSGGRRAFF	TGTGCCAGCAGTGGGGGGAGAAGGGCTTTCTTT
NA	TRBV3-1	many	TRBJ2-1	CASSHPMMNEQFF	TGTGCCAGCAGCCATCCTATGATGAATGAGCAGTTCTTC
TRBD2	TRBV5-4	few	TRBJ2-1	CASSPGRGGGYNEQFF	TGTGCCAGCAGCCCCGGTCGGGGCGGGGGCTACAATGAGCAGTTCTTC
TRBD1	TRBV5-1	few	TRBJ2-2	CASSISGTGTGELFF	TGCGCCAGCAGCATATCCGGGACAGGGACCGGGGAGCTGTTTTTT
NA	TRBV25-1	NA	TRBJ2-1	CASSPTRGTLGREQFF	TGTGCCAGCAGCCCGACGAGAGGGACCCTAGGACGCGAGCAGTTCTTC
NA	TRBV2	few	TRBJ2-5	CARRLSGQETQYF	TGTGCCAGACGACTAAGCGGACAAGAGACCCAGTACTTC
NA	TRBV6-4	few	TRBJ2-4	CASRAAKNIQYF	TGTGCCAGCAGGGCTGCCAAAAACATTCAGTACTTC
TRBD2	TRBV20-1	NA	TRBJ2-2	CSARRGAGELFF	TGCAGTGCTAGGCGGGGGGCTGGGGAGCTGTTTTTT
NA	TRBV7-6	many	TRBJ1-2	CASSPAGIFGYTF	TGTGCCAGCAGCCCCGCGGGAATATTTGGCTACACCTTC
NA	TRBV28	NA	TRBJ1-4	CASSSSWTAGINEKLFF	TGTGCCAGCAGTTCCTCTTGGACAGCCGGAATTAATGAAAAACTGTTTTTT
NA	TRBV28	many	TRBJ1-5	CASSGFSNQPQHF	TGTGCCAGCAGTGGCTTTAGCAATCAGCCCCAGCATTTT
NA	TRBV3-1	few	TRBJ1-1	CASSQGRLGAFF	TGTGCCAGCAGCCAAGGGCGATTGGGAGCTTTCTTT